The 26 T cell receptor beta chains in this list originate from one sample, sequenced in a study of shared T cell receptors in the human thymus. Measured with immunoSEQ multiplex PCR; TCRdb has only the in-frame clones, and not every one. The sample carries roughly 560,000 clones, more than 75% recorded once. These sequences were also reported in another study, on human thymus T cells.

The sequencing sample was made of thymocytes. The source is a boy under two years old with a congenital heart defect.

The chain recombines TRBV25-1 with TRBJ2-1; D might be TRBD1 (6 bases). Trimming took 6 bases from V and 8 from J, leaving 26 bases between them. The CDR3 runs 17 residues. CDR1 and CDR2 from the germline V gene are MGHDK and SYGVNS. CDR3 sequence reads: CASRESTGHPLTDEQFF. Here the CDR3 DNA reads TGTGCCAGCAGGGAAAGTACGGGACACCCCTTGACAGATGAGCAGTTCTTC.

This clone was detected only a few times. The chain joins TRBV16 to TRBJ1-4, with 7 bases fitting TRBD1. The trim removed 5 bases at V and 4 bases at J, leaving 7 bases unmatched. CDR1 is KGHSY, CDR2 FQNENV, per germline. This CDR3 region has 15 residues. This CDR3 reads CASSSGQDINEKLFF. CDR3 sequence (DNA): TGTGCCAGCAGCTCCGGACAGGACATTAATGAAAAACTGTTTTTT.

This clone occurred a few times. V and J are TRBV5-1 and TRBJ2-3, with D maybe TRBD1 (6 bases). This CDR3 has 14 residues. Germline CDR1 and CDR2: SGHRS and YFSETQ. Trimming took off 5 bases at V and 4 bases at J, with 14 bases between the two ends. The CDR3 DNA sequence: TGCGCCAGCAGGGGGGCGGCGGCTTCAGATACGCAGTATTTT. Translating it yields CASRGAAASDTQYF. Together with reference TRBV5-1 and TRBJ2-3, the CDR3 gives the full variable domain: KAGVTQTPRYLIKTRGQQVTLSCSPISGHRSVSWYQQTPGQGLQFLFEYFSETQRNKGNFPGRFSGRQFSNSRSEMNVSTLELGDSALYLCASRGAAASDTQYFGPGTRLTVL.

This clone was recorded only once. The rearrangement uses TRBV7-6 and TRBJ1-2, with a weak D call TRBD1 (6 bases). This CDR3 comprises 15 residues. Germline V lookup: CDR1 SGHVS, CDR2 FNYEAQ. V was pared by 1 base and J by 8 bases, with 17 bases between. The DNA of the CDR3 is TGTGCCAGCAGCTTAGAGGGGCAGGGGAGGGGCGGCTACACCTTC. It yields the protein CASSLEGQGRGGYTF.

This clone showed up just a few times. The chain links TRBV6-1 to TRBJ2-5; no reliable D call. The CDR3 covers 11 residues. Germline CDR1 and CDR2: MNHNS and SASEGT. The V and J ends lost 4 bases and 4 bases respectively, with 4 bases between them. The CDR3 nucleotides read TGTGCCAGCAGTGCCGGAGAGACCCAGTACTTC. Its translation: CASSAGETQYF.

V and J are TRBV15 and TRBJ1-4; D may be TRBD1 (5 bases). This CDR3 contains 15 residues. Trimming shortened V by 3 bases and J by 3 bases, and 11 bases separated the two germline ends. From germline, CDR1 is LNHNV and CDR2 YYDKDF (reference sequence). The CDR3 here is CATSSHRGANEKLFF. The DNA of the CDR3 is TGTGCCACCAGCAGTCACCGGGGGGCTAATGAAAAACTGTTTTTT.

The sample holds a few counts of this clone. This sequence joins TRBV19 and TRBJ1-1; possible D gene TRBD1, 6 bases. CDR3 length equals 16 residues. V shed 7 bases and J shed 4 bases, with 22 bases lying between them. The germline V gene has CDR1 LNHDA and CDR2 SQIVND (reference sequence). The CDR3 spells CASTPRLGARITEAFF. CDR3 nucleotides: TGTGCCAGTACCCCTCGATTGGGGGCGCGGATCACTGAAGCTTTCTTT. The variable domain in full, completed from reference TRBV19 and TRBJ1-1, reads DGGITQSPKYLFRKEGQNVTLSCEQNLNHDAMYWYRQDPGQGLRLIYYSQIVNDFQKGDIAEGYSVSREKKESFPLTVTSAQKNPTAFYLCASTPRLGARITEAFFGQGTRLTVV.

This clone was observed a handful of times. V gene TRBV19 combines with J gene TRBJ2-1, with 14 bases lining up with TRBD2. After removal of 6 bases from V and 8 bases from J, the junction contained 6 bases not matched to a gene. This CDR3 region has 15 residues. Germline V gene sequence: CDR1 LNHDA, CDR2 SQIVND (reference sequence). CDR3 DNA: TGTGCCAGTAGAGCCGGGACTAGCGGGAGTCATGAGCAGTTCTTC. This gives the protein CASRAGTSGSHEQFF. Full variable domain (rest looked up from reference TRBV19 and TRBJ2-1): DGGITQSPKYLFRKEGQNVTLSCEQNLNHDAMYWYRQDPGQGLRLIYYSQIVNDFQKGDIAEGYSVSREKKESFPLTVTSAQKNPTAFYLCASRAGTSGSHEQFFGPGTRLTVL.

This chain connects TRBV15 to TRBJ2-7, with 7 bases fitting TRBD2. Trimming took 0 bases from V and 4 from J; bases not matched to a gene: 9. The CDR3 has 16 amino acids. Germline loops: CDR1 LNHNV, CDR2 YYDKDF (reference sequence). DNA for the CDR3: TGTGCCACCAGCAGAGATAGGGCTAGCGGTTCGTACGAGCAGTACTTC. Translating it yields CATSRDRASGSYEQYF.

V usage is TRBV6-6 and J usage is TRBJ2-7; TRBD2 is a possible D gene (5 bases). Trimming pared 5 bases from V and 3 bases from J, leaving 17 bases between. The CDR3 has 15 residues. Germline loops: CDR1 MNHNY, CDR2 SVGAGI (reference sequence). The CDR3 DNA is TGTGCCAGCAGTACCTCCGGGGATCAAATCTACGAGCAGTACTTC. This sequence encodes CASSTSGDQIYEQYF.

The rearrangement uses TRBV5-1 and TRBJ1-1; D unresolved. The CDR3 covers 15 residues. The germline CDR1 and CDR2 sequences are SGHRS and YFSETQ. Between the trimmed V and J ends, which lost 3 bases and 5 bases, there was a span of 17 bases. The CDR3 is CASSWTPTRRTEAFF. CDR3 nucleotides: TGCGCCAGCAGCTGGACCCCGACCCGGAGGACTGAAGCTTTCTTT. Filled out from reference TRBV5-1 and TRBJ1-1, the complete variable domain reads KAGVTQTPRYLIKTRGQQVTLSCSPISGHRSVSWYQQTPGQGLQFLFEYFSETQRNKGNFPGRFSGRQFSNSRSEMNVSTLELGDSALYLCASSWTPTRRTEAFFGQGTRLTVV.

The rearrangement links TRBV27 to TRBJ2-7; 7 bases map to TRBD2. Trimming took 0 bases from V and 1 from J; bases not matched to a gene: 9. Germline CDR1 reads MNHEY; CDR2 reads SMNVEV (reference sequence). The CDR3 spans 17 residues. CDR3 sequence (DNA): TGTGCCAGCAGTTTATCGGCAACTAGCGTTCGGTCCTACGAGCAGTACTTC. Protein product: CASSLSATSVRSYEQYF.

The V and J genes are TRBV7-9 and TRBJ1-1; TRBD1 might be the D (5 bases). The CDR3 extends over 13 amino acids. Trimming cost V 6 bases and J 11 bases, with 19 bases left between them. Germline CDR1 reads SEHNR; CDR2 reads FQNEAQ (reference sequence). CDR3 protein: CASSSPRGSDAFF. DNA of the CDR3: TGTGCCAGCAGTTCTCCTAGGGGCTCGGATGCTTTCTTT.

The rearrangement uses TRBV20-1 and TRBJ2-7, with D tentatively TRBD2 (5 bases). There are 11 residues in the CDR3. The V gene's germline CDR1 is DFQATT and CDR2 SNEGSKA (reference sequence). V was trimmed by 1 base and J by 7 bases, leaving 8 bases between them. DNA for the CDR3: TGCAGTGCTAGAGTTAGGAGGGAGCAGTACTTC. Translation: CSARVRREQYF.

This chain links TRBV5-5 with TRBJ1-2, with TRBD1 matching over 7 bases. Losses at the gene ends were 2 bases for V and 3 bases for J; bases not matched to a gene: 4. The CDR3 loop spans 14 amino acids. In germline, CDR1 is SGHKS, CDR2 YYEKEE (reference sequence). CDR3 sequence: CASSLTGDHYGYTF. The CDR3 DNA sequence: TGTGCCAGCAGCTTAACAGGGGACCACTATGGCTACACCTTC.

The chain recombines TRBV10-3 with TRBJ1-4; D unresolved. The germline V gene encodes CDR1 ENHRY and CDR2 SYGVKD. V was clipped by 7 bases and J by 8 bases, with 8 bases between them. The CDR3 covers 11 residues. CDR3 residues: CAITGSEKLFF. The CDR3 DNA follows: TGTGCCATCACGGGGAGCGAAAAACTGTTTTTT.

V usage is TRBV7-3 and J usage is TRBJ2-1; TRBD2 is a possible D gene (5 bases). Per germline, CDR1 SGHTA and CDR2 FQGTGA. V shed 0 bases and J shed 7 bases, with 13 bases lying between them. This CDR3 contains 15 residues. In nucleotides, the CDR3 is TGTGCCAGCAGCTTAACGGTAGCGCCGGGGAATGAGCAGTTCTTC. The encoded protein is CASSLTVAPGNEQFF.

This clone was detected a few times. The chain has TRBV7-6 and TRBJ1-2; the match to TRBD1 covers 12 bases. This CDR3 has 16 residues. The V gene end was trimmed by 5 bases and the J gene end by 7 bases; junction bases not matched to a gene: 11. Per the germline V gene, CDR1 is SGHVS and CDR2 is FNYEAQ. The CDR3 reads CASSQIPGQGACGYTF. CDR3 in DNA: TGTGCCAGCAGCCAAATTCCGGGACAGGGGGCATGTGGCTACACCTTC.

This clone has just one count. The rearrangement links TRBV25-1 to TRBJ2-5; D is ambiguous. Trimming removed 7 bases at V and 5 bases at J, with 8 bases between. The CDR3 contains 11 residues. Germline-derived CDR1 and CDR2 are MGHDK and SYGVNS. Here the CDR3 reads CASTCVETQYF. The CDR3 nucleotides are TGTGCCAGCACCTGTGTGGAGACCCAGTACTTC.

The chain joins TRBV30 to TRBJ1-1, with 7 positions matching TRBD1. Germline loops: CDR1 GTSNPN, CDR2 SVGIG (reference sequence). The CDR3 is made up of 12 amino acids. Trimming cost V 2 bases and J 7 bases; bases outside gene matches: 4. This CDR3 reads CAWSTYRGEAFF. As DNA, the CDR3 is TGTGCCTGGAGTACCTACAGGGGTGAAGCTTTCTTT.

The V call is TRBV4-3, the J call TRBJ2-2; perhaps TRBD2 as D (6 bases). V shed 4 bases and J shed 4 bases, with 25 bases lying between them. The length of the CDR3 is 19 residues. CDR1 and CDR2 from the germline V gene are LGHNA and YSLEER. The DNA of the CDR3 is TGCGCCAGCAGCCGAAACCACAACAGCGCCGCGGGACCCACCGGGGAGCTGTTTTTT. It translates to CASSRNHNSAAGPTGELFF.

As regards this clone: This specimen includes other DNA sequences encoding the same CDR3. The J gene is TRBJ1-5, the V gene TRBV7-2, with D tentatively TRBD1 (5 bases). Germline-derived CDR1 and CDR2 are SGHTA and FQGNSA. The V end lost 1 base, the J end lost 2 bases, and 9 bases lay between the germline ends. This CDR3 comprises 15 residues. DNA of the CDR3: TGTGCCAGCAGCTTAGGGGGGGAGGGCAATCAGCCCCAGCATTTT. This gives the protein CASSLGGEGNQPQHF.

This clone was picked up one time. This chain links TRBV2 with TRBJ1-2, with D possibly TRBD1 on 6 matching bases. The germline V gene has CDR1 SNHLY and CDR2 FYNNEI. V shed 4 bases and J shed 5 bases, with 11 bases lying between them. This CDR3 region has 13 residues. CDR3 nucleotides: TGTGCCAGCAGTGTGCACAGGGATTATGGCTACACCTTC. Amino acids: CASSVHRDYGYTF.

The chain has TRBV28 and TRBJ2-3, with 10 bases identical to TRBD1. CDR3 length: 13 amino acids. Germline V lookup: CDR1 MDHEN, CDR2 SYDVKM. Trimming at V came to 10 bases and at J to 4 bases, leaving 5 bases not matched to a gene. This CDR3 reads CATKTGGSDTQYF. The CDR3 nucleotides read TGTGCCACAAAGACAGGGGGCTCAGATACGCAGTATTTT.

The chain has TRBV7-9 and TRBJ2-7; D may be TRBD1 (5 bases). The CDR3 is made up of 15 amino acids. The germline gives CDR1 SEHNR, CDR2 FQNEAQ (reference sequence). V lost 1 base to trimming and J lost 3 bases, with 13 bases between them. The CDR3 sequence: CASSLDDRQNYEQYF. The CDR3 DNA reads TGTGCCAGCAGCTTAGATGACCGACAGAACTACGAGCAGTACTTC.

The chain employs TRBV7-9 and TRBJ2-7; tentative D call: TRBD1 (6 bases). Germline V gene sequence: CDR1 SEHNR, CDR2 FQNEAQ (reference sequence). The CDR3 totals 13 residues. V lost 5 bases and J lost 3, with 11 bases in between. CDR3 residues: CASSGQDSYEQYF. In nucleotides, the CDR3 is TGTGCCAGCAGCGGGCAGGACAGCTACGAGCAGTACTTC.